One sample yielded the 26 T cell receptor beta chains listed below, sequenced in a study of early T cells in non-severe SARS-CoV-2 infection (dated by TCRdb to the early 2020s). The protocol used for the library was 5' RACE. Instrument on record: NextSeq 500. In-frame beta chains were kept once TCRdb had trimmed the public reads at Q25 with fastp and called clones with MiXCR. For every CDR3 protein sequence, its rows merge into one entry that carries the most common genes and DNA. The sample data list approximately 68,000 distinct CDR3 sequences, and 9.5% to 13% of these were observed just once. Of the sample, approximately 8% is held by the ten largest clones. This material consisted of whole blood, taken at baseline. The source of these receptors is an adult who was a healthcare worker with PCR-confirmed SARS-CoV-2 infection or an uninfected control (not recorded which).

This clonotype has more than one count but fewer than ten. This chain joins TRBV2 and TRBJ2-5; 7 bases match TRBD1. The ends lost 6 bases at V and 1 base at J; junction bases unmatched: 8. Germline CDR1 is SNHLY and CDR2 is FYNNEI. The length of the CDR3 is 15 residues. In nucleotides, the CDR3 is TGTGCCAGCAGGCCGGGGACAGTACTCCAAGAGACCCAGTACTTC. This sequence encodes CASRPGTVLQETQYF.

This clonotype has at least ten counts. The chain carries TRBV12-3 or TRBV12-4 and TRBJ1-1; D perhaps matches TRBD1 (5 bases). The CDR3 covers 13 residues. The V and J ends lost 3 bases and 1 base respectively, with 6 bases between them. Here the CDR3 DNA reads TGTGCCAGCAGTTTTCAGGGGAACACTGAAGCTTTCTTT. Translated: CASSFQGNTEAFF.

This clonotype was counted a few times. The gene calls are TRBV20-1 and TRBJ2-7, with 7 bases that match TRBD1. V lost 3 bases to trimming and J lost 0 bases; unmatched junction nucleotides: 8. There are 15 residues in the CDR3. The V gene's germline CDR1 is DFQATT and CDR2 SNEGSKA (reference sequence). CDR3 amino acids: CSARPETGSSYEQYF. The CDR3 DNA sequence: TGCAGTGCTAGGCCCGAGACAGGGAGCTCCTACGAGCAGTACTTC.

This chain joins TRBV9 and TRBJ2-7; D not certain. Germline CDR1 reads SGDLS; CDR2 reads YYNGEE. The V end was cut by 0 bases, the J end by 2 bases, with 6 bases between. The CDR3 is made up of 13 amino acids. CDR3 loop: CASSVGGPYEQYF. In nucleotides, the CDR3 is TGTGCCAGCAGCGTAGGGGGTCCCTACGAGCAGTACTTC.

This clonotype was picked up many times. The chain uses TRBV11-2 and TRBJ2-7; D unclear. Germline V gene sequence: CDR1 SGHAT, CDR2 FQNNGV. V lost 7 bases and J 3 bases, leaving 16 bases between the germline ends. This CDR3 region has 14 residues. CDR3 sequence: CASKVQISGYEQYF. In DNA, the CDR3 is TGTGCCAGCAAGGTCCAAATATCGGGCTACGAGCAGTACTTC.

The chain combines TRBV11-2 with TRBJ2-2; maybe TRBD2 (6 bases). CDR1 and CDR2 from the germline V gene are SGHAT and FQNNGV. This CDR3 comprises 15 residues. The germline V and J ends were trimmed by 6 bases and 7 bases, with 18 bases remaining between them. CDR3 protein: CASRPLGSSGGELFF. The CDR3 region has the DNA TGTGCCAGCAGGCCCCTCGGGAGTTCGGGCGGGGAGCTGTTTTTT.

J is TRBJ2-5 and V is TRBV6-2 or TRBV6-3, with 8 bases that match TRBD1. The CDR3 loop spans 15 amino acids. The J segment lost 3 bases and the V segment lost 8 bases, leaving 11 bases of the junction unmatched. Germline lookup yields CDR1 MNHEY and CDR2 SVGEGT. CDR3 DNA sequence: TGTGCCAGCTCACCCCAGGGGGCTAACGAAGAGACCCAGTACTTC. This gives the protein CASSPQGANEETQYF.

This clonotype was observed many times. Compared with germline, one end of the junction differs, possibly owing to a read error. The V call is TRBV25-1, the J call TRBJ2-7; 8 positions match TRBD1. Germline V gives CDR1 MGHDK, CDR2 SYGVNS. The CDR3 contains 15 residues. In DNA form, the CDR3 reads TGTGCCAGCAGTCTCGGGGCAGGGGGCTCCCACGAGCAGTACTTC. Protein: CASSLGAGGSHEQYF.

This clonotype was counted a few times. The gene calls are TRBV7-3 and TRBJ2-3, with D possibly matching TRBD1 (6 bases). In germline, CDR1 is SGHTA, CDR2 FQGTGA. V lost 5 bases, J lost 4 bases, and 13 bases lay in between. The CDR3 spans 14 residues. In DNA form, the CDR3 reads TGTGCCAGCAGCCCCAGGGGTCCCCCAGATACGCAGTATTTT. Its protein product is CASSPRGPPDTQYF.

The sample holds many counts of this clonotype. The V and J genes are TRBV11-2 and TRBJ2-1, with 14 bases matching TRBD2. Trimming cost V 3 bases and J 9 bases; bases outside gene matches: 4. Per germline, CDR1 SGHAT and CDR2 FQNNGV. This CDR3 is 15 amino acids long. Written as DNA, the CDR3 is TGTGCCAGCAGCTTCGGACTAGCGGGGGGAATTGAGCAGTTCTTC. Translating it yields CASSFGLAGGIEQFF.

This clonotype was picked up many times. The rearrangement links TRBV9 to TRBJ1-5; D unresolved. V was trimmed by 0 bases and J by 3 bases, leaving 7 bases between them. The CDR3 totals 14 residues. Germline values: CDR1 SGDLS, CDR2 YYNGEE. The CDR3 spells CASSVGRNNQPQHF. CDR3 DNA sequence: TGTGCCAGCAGCGTAGGACGCAACAATCAGCCCCAGCATTTT.

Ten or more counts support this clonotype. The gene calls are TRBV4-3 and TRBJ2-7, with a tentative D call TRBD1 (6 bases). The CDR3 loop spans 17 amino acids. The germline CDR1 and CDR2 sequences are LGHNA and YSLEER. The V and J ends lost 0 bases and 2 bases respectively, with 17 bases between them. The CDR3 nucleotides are TGCGCCAGCAGCCAAGATTGGGACATTTTCGGGACCTACGAGCAGTACTTC. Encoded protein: CASSQDWDIFGTYEQYF.

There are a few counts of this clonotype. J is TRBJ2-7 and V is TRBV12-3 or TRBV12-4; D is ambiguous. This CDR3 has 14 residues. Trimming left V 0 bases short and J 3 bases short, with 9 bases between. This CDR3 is CASSLAGPRYEQYF. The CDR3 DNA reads TGTGCCAGCAGTTTAGCCGGACCCCGCTACGAGCAGTACTTC.

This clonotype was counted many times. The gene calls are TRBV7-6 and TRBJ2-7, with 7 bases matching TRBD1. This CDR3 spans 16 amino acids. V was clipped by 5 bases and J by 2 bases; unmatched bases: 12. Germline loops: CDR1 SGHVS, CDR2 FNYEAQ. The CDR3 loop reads CASSPRDSLFTYEQYF. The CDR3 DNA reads TGTGCCAGCAGCCCCCGGGACAGCTTGTTCACCTACGAGCAGTACTTC. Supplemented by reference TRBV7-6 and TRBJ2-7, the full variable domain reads GAGVSQSPRYKVTKRGQDVALRCDPISGHVSLYWYRQALGQGPEFLTYFNYEAQQDKSGLPNDRFSAERPEGSISTLTIQRTEQRDSAMYRCASSPRDSLFTYEQYFGPGTRLTVT.

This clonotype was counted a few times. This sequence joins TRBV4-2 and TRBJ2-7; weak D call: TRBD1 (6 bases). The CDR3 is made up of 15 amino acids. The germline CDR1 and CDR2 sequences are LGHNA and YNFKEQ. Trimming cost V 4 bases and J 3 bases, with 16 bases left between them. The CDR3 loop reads CASSLTDGQNYEQYF. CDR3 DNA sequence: TGTGCCAGCAGCCTGACCGACGGACAGAACTACGAGCAGTACTTC.

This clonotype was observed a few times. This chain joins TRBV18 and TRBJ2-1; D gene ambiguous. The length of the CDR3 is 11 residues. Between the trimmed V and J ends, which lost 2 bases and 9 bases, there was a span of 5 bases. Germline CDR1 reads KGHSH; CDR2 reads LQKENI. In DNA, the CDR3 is TGTGCCAGCTCACCAACTGGTGAGCAGTTCTTC. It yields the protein CASSPTGEQFF.

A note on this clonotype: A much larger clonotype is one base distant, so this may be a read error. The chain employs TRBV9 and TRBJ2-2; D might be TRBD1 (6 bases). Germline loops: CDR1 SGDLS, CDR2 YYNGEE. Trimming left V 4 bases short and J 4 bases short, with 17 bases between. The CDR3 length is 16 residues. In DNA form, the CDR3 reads TGTGCCAGCAGCCCCCGAGCAGGGGCGGGCACCGGGGAGCTGTTTTTT. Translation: CASSPRAGAGTGELFF.

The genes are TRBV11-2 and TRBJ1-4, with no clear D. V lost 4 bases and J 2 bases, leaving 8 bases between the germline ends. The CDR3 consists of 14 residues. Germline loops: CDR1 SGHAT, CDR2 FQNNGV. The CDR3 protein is CASSSMGTNEKLFF. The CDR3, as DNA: TGTGCCAGCAGCTCCATGGGGACTAATGAAAAACTGTTTTTT.

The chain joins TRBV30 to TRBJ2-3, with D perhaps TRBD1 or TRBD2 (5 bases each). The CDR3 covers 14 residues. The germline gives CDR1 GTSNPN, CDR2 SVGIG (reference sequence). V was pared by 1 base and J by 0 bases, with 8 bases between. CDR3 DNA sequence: TGTGCCTGGAGTGACAGGAGGAGCACAGATACGCAGTATTTT. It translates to CAWSDRRSTDTQYF.

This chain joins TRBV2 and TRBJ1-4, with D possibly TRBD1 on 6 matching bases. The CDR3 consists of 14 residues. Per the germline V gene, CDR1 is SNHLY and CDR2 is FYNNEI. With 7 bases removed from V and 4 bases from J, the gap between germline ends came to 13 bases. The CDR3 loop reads CASNPTGFNEKLFF. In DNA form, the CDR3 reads TGTGCCAGCAACCCGACAGGATTTAATGAAAAACTGTTTTTT.

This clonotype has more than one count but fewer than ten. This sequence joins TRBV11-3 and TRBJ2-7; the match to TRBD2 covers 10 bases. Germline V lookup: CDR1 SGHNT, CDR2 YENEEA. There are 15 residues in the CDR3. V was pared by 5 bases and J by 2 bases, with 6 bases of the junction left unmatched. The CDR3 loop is CASSATSGATYEQYF. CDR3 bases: TGTGCCAGCAGCGCCACTAGCGGGGCTACCTACGAGCAGTACTTC.

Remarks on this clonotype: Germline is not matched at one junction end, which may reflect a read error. The CDR3: CASSSSGTAGNQQFF. Written as DNA, the CDR3 is TGTGCCAGCAGCTCCTCCGGGACGGCTGGCAATCAGCAGTTCTTC. This rearrangement joins TRBV11-3 to TRBJ2-1, with D perhaps matching TRBD1 or TRBD2 (5 bases each). This CDR3 is 15 amino acids long. Germline lookup yields CDR1 SGHNT and CDR2 YENEEA.

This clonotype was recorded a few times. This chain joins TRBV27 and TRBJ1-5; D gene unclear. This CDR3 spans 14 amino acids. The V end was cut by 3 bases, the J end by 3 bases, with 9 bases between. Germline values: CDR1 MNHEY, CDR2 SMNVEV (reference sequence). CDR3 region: CASSFDGFNQPQHF. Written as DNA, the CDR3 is TGTGCCAGCAGTTTCGACGGTTTCAATCAGCCCCAGCATTTT.

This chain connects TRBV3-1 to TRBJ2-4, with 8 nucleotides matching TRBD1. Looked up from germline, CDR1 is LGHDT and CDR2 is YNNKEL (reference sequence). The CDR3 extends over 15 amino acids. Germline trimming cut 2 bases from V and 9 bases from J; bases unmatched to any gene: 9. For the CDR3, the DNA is TGTGCCAGCAGCCAACGGGACGGACAGGGTGCCATTCAGTACTTC. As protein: CASSQRDGQGAIQYF.

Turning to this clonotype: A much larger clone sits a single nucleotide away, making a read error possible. CDR3 sequence: CASSQDSGLAKSIQYF. DNA of the CDR3: TGCGCCAGCAGCCAAGACTCGGGACTAGCCAAAAGCATTCAGTACTTC. V and J are TRBV4-1 and TRBJ2-4; TRBD2 agrees at 9 bases. The CDR3 has 16 amino acids. The germline V gene encodes CDR1 MGHRA and CDR2 YSYEKL.

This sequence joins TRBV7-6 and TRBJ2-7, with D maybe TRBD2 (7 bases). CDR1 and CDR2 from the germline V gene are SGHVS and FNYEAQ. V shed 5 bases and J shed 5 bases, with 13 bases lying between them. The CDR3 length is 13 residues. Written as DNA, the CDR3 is TGTGCCAGCAGCCCGAGAGGGGGGGACGAGCAGTACTTC. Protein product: CASSPRGGDEQYF. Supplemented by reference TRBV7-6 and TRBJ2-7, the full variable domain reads GAGVSQSPRYKVTKRGQDVALRCDPISGHVSLYWYRQALGQGPEFLTYFNYEAQQDKSGLPNDRFSAERPEGSISTLTIQRTEQRDSAMYRCASSPRGGDEQYFGPGTRLTVT.